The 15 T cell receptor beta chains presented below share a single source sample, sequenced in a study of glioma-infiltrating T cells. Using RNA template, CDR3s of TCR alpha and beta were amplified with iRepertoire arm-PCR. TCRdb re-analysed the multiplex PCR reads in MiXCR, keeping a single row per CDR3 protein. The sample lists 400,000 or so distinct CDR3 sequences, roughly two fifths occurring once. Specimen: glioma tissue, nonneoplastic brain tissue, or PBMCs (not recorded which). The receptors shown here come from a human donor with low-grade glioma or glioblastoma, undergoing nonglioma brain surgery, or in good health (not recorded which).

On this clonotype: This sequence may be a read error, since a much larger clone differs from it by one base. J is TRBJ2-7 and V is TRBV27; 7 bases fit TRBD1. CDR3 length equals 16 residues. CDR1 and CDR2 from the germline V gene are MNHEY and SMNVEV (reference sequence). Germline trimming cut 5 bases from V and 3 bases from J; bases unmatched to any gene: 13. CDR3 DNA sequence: TGTGCCAGCAGTCGAGGAGAGGGGGCTATTTTCTACGAGCAGTACTTC. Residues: CASSRGEGAIFYEQYF.

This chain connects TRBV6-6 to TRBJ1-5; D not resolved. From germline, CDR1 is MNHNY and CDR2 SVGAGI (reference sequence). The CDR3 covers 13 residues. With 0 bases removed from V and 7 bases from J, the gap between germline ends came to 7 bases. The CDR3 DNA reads TGTGCCAGCAGTTACTCGGAGGAACAGCCCCAGCATTTT. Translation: CASSYSEEQPQHF.

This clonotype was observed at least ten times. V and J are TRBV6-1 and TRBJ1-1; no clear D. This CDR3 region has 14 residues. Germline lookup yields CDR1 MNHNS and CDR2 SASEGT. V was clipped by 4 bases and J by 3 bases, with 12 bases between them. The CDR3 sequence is CASSATAEDTEAFF. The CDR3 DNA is TGTGCCAGCAGTGCCACAGCAGAGGACACTGAAGCTTTCTTT.

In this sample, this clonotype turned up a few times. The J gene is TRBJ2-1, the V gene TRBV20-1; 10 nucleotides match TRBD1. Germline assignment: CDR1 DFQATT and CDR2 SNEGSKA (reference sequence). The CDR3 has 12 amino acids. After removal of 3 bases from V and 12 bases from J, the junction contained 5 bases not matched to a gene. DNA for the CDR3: TGCAGTGCTAGGGACAGGGGGTACTCGCAGTTCTTC. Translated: CSARDRGYSQFF.

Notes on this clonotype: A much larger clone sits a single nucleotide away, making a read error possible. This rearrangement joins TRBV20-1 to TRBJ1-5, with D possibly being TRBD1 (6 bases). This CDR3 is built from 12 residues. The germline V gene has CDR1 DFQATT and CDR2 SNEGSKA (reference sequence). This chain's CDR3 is CSAEQGPQPHHF. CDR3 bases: TGCAGTGCAGAACAGGGCCCTCAGCCCCATCATTTT.

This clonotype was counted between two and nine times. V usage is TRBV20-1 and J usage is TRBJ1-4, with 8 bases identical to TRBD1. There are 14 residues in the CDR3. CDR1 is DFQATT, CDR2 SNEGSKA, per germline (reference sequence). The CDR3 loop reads CNVRDRGTNEKLFF. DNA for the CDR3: TGCAATGTTCGAGACAGGGGAACTAATGAAAAACTGTTTTTT.

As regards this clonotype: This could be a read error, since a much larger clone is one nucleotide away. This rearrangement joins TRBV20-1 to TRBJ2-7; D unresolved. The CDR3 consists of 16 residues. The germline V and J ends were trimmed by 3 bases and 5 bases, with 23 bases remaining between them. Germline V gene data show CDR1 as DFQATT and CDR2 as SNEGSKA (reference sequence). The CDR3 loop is CSARPRSHRVPNEQYF. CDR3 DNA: TGCAGTGCTAGGCCTAGAAGCCACCGCGTGCCCAACGAGCAGTACTTC.

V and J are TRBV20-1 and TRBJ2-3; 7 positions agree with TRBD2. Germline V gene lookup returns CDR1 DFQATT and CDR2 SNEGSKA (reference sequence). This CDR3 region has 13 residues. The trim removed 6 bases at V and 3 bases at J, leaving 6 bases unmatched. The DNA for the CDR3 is TGCAGTGCCGCAGAGGGAGGGACAGATACGCAGTATTTT. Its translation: CSAAEGGTDTQYF.

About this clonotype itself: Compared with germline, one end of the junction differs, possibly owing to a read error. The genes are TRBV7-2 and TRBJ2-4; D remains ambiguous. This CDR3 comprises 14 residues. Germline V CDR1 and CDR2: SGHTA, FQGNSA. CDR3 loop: CASSLAWGENIRYF. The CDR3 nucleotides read TGTGCCAGCAGCTTAGCCTGGGGTGAAAACATTCGGTACTTC.

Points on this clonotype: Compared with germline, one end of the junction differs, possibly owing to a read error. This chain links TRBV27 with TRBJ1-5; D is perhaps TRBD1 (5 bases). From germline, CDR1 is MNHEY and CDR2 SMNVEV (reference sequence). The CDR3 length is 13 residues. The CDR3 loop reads CASILARGQPQHF. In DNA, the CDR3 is TGTGCCAGCATTTTAGCTAGGGGTCAGCCCCAGCATTTT.

The CDR3, as DNA: TGCAGTGCTGGAACTAGCGCAGGTCCCTTCTACGAGCAGTACTTC. Translated, it gives CSAGTSAGPFYEQYF. The chain recombines TRBV20-1 with TRBJ2-7; 7 nucleotides agree with TRBD2. The germline V gene has CDR1 DFQATT and CDR2 SNEGSKA (reference sequence). The CDR3 is 15 residues long. The V and J ends lost 5 bases and 3 bases, in that order; junction bases with no gene match: 13.

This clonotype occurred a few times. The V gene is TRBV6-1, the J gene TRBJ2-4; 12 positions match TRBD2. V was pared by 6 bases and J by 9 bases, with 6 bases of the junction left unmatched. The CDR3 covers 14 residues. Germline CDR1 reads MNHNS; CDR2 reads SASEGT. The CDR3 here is CASRRTSGIIIQYF. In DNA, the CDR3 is TGTGCCAGCAGGCGGACTAGCGGGATTATCATTCAGTACTTC.

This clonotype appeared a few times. CDR3 in DNA: TGTGCCAGCAGCCAAAGGCCAGATACGCAGTATTTT. Translation gives CASSQRPDTQYF. The chain couples TRBV6-1 to TRBJ2-3, with D unresolved. The V gene lost 6 bases and the J gene lost 4 bases, with 8 bases spanning the gap. CDR1 and CDR2 (germline): MNHNS, SASEGT. The CDR3 has 12 amino acids.

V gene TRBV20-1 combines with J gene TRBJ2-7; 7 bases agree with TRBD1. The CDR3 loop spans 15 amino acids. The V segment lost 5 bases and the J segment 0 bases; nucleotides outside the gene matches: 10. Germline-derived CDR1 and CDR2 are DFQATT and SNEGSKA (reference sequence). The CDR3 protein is CSAVWSAGGSYEQYF. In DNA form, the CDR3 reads TGCAGTGCTGTTTGGTCGGCAGGGGGCTCCTACGAGCAGTACTTC.

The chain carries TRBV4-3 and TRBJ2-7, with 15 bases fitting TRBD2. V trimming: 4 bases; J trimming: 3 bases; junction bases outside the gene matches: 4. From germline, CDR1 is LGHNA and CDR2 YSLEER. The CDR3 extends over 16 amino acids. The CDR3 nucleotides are TGCGCCAGCAGCCCCGGGACTAGCGGGGGGCACTACGAGCAGTACTTC. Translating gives CASSPGTSGGHYEQYF.